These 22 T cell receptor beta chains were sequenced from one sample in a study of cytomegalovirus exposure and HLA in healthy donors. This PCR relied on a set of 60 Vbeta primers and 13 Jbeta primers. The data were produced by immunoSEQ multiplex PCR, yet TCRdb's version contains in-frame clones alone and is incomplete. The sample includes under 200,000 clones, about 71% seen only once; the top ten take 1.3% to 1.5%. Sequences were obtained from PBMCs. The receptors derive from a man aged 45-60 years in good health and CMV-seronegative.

CDR3 sequence: CASSLIALHTGELFF. DNA for the CDR3: TGCGCCAGCAGCTTAATAGCTCTCCACACCGGGGAGCTGTTTTTT. The chain links TRBV5-1 to TRBJ2-2; D remains ambiguous. The CDR3 is 15 residues long. CDR1 and CDR2 from the germline V gene are SGHRS and YFSETQ. V shed 2 bases and J shed 3 bases, with 11 bases lying between them.

CDR3 sequence (DNA): TGTGCCAGCAGCGTAGCTTTGGCCACCGGGGAGCTGTTTTTT. Residues: CASSVALATGELFF. The rearrangement uses TRBV9 and TRBJ2-2; D is ambiguous. V dropped 0 bases and J dropped 4 bases, with 7 bases sitting between them. The CDR3 is 14 amino acids. CDR1 and CDR2 from the germline V gene are SGDLS and YYNGEE.

The CDR3 nucleotides are TGTGCCAGCAGTTGGTCAGGGGGCGGTGGCACTGAAGCTTTCTTT. Amino acids: CASSWSGGGGTEAFF. The chain uses TRBV28 and TRBJ1-1; TRBD1 agrees at 8 bases. This CDR3 has 15 residues. CDR1 and CDR2 (germline): MDHEN, SYDVKM. The junction had 8 bases not matched to a gene; V was cut back by 4 bases and J by 4 bases.

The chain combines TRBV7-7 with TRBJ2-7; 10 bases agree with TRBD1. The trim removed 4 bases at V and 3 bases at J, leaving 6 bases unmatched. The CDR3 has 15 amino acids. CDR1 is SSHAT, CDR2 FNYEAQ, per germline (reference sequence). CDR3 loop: CASSSGQGPHYEQYF. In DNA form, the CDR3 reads TGTGCCAGCAGCTCGGGACAGGGGCCTCACTACGAGCAGTACTTC.

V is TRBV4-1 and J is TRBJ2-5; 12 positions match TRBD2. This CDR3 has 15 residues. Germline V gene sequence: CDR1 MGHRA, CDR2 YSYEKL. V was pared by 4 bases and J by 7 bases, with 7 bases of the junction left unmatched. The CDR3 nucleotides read TGCGCCAGCAGCCGGACTAGCGGGGCCCTGTGGACCCAGTACTTC. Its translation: CASSRTSGALWTQYF.

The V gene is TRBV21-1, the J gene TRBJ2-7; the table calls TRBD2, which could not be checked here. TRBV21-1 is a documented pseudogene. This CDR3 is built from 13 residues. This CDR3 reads CASSKDAYYEQYF. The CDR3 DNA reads TGTGCCAGCAGCAAAGATGCCTACTACGAGCAGTACTTC.

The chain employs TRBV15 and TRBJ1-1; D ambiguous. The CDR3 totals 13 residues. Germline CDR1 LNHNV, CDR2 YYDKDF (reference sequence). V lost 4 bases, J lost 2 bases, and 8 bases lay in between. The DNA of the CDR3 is TGTGCCACCAGCACCGGAGTCAACACTGAAGCTTTCTTT. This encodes CATSTGVNTEAFF.

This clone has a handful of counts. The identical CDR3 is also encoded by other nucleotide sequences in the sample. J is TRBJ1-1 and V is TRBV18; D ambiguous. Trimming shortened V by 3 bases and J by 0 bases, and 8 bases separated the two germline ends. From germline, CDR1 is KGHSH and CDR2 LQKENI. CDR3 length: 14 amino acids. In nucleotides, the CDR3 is TGTGCCAGCTCACCGTCTAATTTGAACACTGAAGCTTTCTTT. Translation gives CASSPSNLNTEAFF.

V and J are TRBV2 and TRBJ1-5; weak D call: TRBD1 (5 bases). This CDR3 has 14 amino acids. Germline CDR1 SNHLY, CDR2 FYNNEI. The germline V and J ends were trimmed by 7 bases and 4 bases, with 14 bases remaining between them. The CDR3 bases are TGTGCCAGCACCAGTAACGGGGGAAATCAGCCCCAGCATTTT. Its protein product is CASTSNGGNQPQHF.

CDR3 DNA sequence: TGCACCAGCAGCCAAGATGACTTGGAAGAGACCCAGTACTTC. Translated: CTSSQDDLEETQYF. The V and J genes are TRBV1 and TRBJ2-5; the table calls TRBD2, which could not be checked here. TRBV1 is classified as a pseudogene. The CDR3 consists of 14 residues.

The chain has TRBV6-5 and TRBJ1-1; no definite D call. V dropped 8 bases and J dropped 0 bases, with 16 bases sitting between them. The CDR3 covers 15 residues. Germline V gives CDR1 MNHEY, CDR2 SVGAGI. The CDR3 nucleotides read TGTGCCAGCTCTGGTGGCCGGGTGCTGAACACTGAAGCTTTCTTT. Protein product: CASSGGRVLNTEAFF.

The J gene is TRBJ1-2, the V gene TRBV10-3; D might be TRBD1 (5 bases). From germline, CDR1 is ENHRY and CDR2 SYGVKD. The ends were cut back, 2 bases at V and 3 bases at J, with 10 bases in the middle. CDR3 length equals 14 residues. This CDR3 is CAISEGQGYYGYTF. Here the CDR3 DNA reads TGTGCCATCAGTGAGGGGCAGGGATACTATGGCTACACCTTC.

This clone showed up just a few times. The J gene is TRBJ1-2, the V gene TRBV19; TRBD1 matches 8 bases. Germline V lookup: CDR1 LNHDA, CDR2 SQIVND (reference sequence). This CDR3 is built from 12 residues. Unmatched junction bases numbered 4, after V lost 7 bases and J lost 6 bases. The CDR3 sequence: CASTLDRDGYTF. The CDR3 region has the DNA TGTGCCAGTACCCTGGACAGGGATGGCTACACCTTC.

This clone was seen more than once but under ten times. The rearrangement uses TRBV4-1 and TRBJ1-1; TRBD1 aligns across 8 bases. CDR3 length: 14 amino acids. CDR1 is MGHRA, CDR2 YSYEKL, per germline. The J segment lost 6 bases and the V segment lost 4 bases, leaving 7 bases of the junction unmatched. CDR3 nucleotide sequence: TGCGCCAGCAGCCGAGGACAGGGAGGGTCTGAAGCTTTCTTT. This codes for CASSRGQGGSEAFF.

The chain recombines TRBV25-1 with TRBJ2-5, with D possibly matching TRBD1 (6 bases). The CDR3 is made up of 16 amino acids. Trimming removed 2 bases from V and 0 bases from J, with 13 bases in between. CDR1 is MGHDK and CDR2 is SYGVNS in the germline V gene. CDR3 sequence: CASSESGTPNQETQYF. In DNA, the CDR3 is TGTGCCAGCAGTGAAAGTGGGACACCAAACCAAGAGACCCAGTACTTC.

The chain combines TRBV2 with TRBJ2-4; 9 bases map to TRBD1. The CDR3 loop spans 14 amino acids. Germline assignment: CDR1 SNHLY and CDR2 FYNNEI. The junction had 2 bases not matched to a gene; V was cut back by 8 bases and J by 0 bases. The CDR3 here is CASGQGLAKNIQYF. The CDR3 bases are TGTGCCAGCGGACAGGGGTTAGCCAAAAACATTCAGTACTTC. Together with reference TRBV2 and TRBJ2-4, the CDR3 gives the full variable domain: EPEVTQTPSHQVTQMGQEVILRCVPISNHLYFYWYRQILGQKVEFLVSFYNNEISEKSEIFDDQFSVERPDGSNFTLKIRSTKLEDSAMYFCASGQGLAKNIQYFGAGTRLSVL.

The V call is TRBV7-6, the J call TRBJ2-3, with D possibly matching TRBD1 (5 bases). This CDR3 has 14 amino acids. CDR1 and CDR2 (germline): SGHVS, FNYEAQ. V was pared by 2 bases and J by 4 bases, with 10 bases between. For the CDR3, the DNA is TGTGCCAGCAGCTTATTACCAGGGCCAGATACGCAGTATTTT. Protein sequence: CASSLLPGPDTQYF.

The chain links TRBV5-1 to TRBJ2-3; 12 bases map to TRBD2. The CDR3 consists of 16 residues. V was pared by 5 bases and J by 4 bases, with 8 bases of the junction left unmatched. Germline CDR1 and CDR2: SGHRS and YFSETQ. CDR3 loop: CASSPLAGGVPDTQYF. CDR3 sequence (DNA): TGCGCCAGCAGTCCACTAGCGGGGGGCGTCCCAGATACGCAGTATTTT.

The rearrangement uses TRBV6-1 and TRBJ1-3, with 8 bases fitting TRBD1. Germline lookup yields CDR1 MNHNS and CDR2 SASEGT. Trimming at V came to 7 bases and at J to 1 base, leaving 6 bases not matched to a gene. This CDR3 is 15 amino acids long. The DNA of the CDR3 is TGTGCCAGCACCGGGGACAGGTTGTCTGGAAACACCATATATTTT. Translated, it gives CASTGDRLSGNTIYF.

The CDR3: CASSSRVPTNTEAFF. In nucleotides, the CDR3 is TGTGCCAGCAGCTCCCGAGTCCCAACTAACACTGAAGCTTTCTTT. This sequence joins TRBV7-2 and TRBJ1-1; no definite D call. There are 15 residues in the CDR3. Germline V gene data show CDR1 as SGHTA and CDR2 as FQGNSA. Trimming shortened V by 4 bases and J by 2 bases, and 14 bases separated the two germline ends.

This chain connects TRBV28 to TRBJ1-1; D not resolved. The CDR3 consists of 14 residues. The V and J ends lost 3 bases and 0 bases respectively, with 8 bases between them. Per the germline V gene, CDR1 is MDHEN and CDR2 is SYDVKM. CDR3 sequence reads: CASSFRDLNTEAFF. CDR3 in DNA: TGTGCCAGCAGTTTTCGGGATTTGAACACTGAAGCTTTCTTT.

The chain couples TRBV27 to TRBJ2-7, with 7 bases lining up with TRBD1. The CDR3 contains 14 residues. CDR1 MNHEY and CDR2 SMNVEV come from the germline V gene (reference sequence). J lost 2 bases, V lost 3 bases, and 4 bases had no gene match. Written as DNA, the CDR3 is TGTGCCAGCAGTTTGGCGACAGGGCCCTACGAGCAGTACTTC. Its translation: CASSLATGPYEQYF.